This section outlines one TCR beta chain sequence together with its context. This clonotype has just a few counts. No antigen is known for it. Base qualities are missing; no much larger clone stands one base away. The data derive from a study of T cells after yellow fever vaccination (dated by TCRdb to between 2018 and 2021). With regard to the full study: The SMART-Seq v4 Ultra Low Input RNA kit was used to prepare libraries from fractions with low cell numbers. To follow T-cell clones before and after primary and booster YFV17D yellow fever vaccination, bulk TCR alpha and beta repertoires were sequenced over time. Two healthy male donors, one aged 18 to 30 and one aged 30 to 40 years, made up the cohort. Blood was drawn at multiple timepoints before and after primary and secondary immunization, with bulk PBMC replicates and cell subsets isolated. General conclusions and limits of the study: After the booster, most clones that had expanded after primary vaccination were detected again (over 95% of CD4 and over 75% of CD8), suggesting broad maintenance of memory. Because the study included only two donors, the extent to which the findings can be generalized is limited. A small share of clonotypes was detected in both CD4 and CD8 compartments, with the overlap likely arising from convergent recombination. Compared with the primary T-cell response, the secondary T-cell response was faster but weaker, reaching its peak on day 5 rather than on day 15. FACS-sorted repertoires could contain abundant contaminating clonotypes from the bulk population, so computational filtering was required.

Instrument used: Illumina NovaSeq 6000. TCR cDNA was made using 5'RACE template switching, a step that added a universal primer site and unique molecular identifiers. Priming for cDNA synthesis came from both the TCR alpha and TCR beta constant segments. Library amplification used two PCR steps, and the second PCR step added sample barcodes and sequencing adapters. Sequencing of libraries was performed on Illumina HiSeq 2500 (2x100 bp) or NovaSeq (2x150 bp). Under the source paper's analysis protocol: Demultiplexing of reads and collapsing into UMI consensus sequences were performed with MIGEC, and V(D)J alignment was carried out with MiXCR. Using edgeR on replicate PBMC samples, clonotypes were called vaccine-responding if FDR was below 0.01 and the log2 fold change was above 5 up to day 15. CD4 or CD8 identity was assigned to each bulk clonotype according to whether the clonotype was present at higher abundance in the sequenced CD4 repertoire or the sequenced CD8 repertoire. The public reads were reanalyzed by TCRdb: fastp trimming at Q25, MiXCR alignment, in-frame beta chains only. Identical CDR3 protein sequences are pooled into one entry, listed with their most common genes and DNA. These V and J calls rely on TCRdb rather than the paper's analysis. Counted in this sample were around 340,000 distinct CDR3 sequences; about an eighth of them appeared once. Jointly, the top ten make up approximately 3.3% of the sample.

The treatment or condition label, as the study defines it: live attenuated yellow fever vaccine strain. PBMCs were isolated from peripheral blood using a standard Ficoll-Paque protocol. Dynabeads CD4 and CD8 positive selection kits were used to isolate the CD4 and CD8 T-cell fractions. RNA was extracted with TriZol from bulk PBMCs, CD4 and CD8 fractions, and dextramer-positive and dextramer-negative fractions. Sequences were derived from CD4+ T cells sorted from PBMCs, sampled 15 days after the yellow fever booster vaccination. This receptor was identified in a man younger than 35 who received the YFV17D yellow fever vaccine.

The DNA sequence follows: TGTGCCAGCAGCCCCGGACAGACCCAAGAGACCCAGTACTTC. The translation is CASSPGQTQETQYF. The chain couples TRBV5-6 to TRBJ2-5; tentative D gene TRBD1, with 6 bases matching. The germline V gene specifies SGHDT as CDR1 and YYEEEE as CDR2. Counted from cysteine to phenylalanine, this CDR3 has 14 amino acids. The entry retains the CDR3 DNA only, 42 bases that are in frame from base 1. V and J are truncated by 4 bases and 1 base respectively, leaving an intervening sequence of 11 bases.